This note documents a single TCR beta chain sequence. This entry is derived from a study of blood T cell repertoires in COVID-19. This CDR3 has 15 amino acids. J gave up 4 bases and V 3 bases, and 6 bases lay outside the gene matches. Germline-derived CDR1 and CDR2 are WNHNN and SYGVQD (reference sequence). Per the original data handling: Reference gene primers were amplified, and this amplification served to estimate nucleated cell counts. Sequencing was performed with immunoSEQ multiplex PCR; in TCRdb, only in-frame clones are kept and a portion is missing. V and J calls and clone size come straight from that table; D and trimming were deduced from the DNA. The table lists roughly 150,000 clones, more than 75% of them singletons, with around 1.9% in the top ten.

The gene calls are TRBV10-1 and TRBJ2-3; 8 bases map to TRBD1. This clonotype was sampled from a man aged 45-65 years who had recovered from COVID-19. Sequencing used peripheral blood. As DNA, the CDR3 is TGCGCCAGCAGTGATGCGAGGACAGGGCCAGATACGCAGTATTTT. Amino acids: CASSDARTGPDTQYF.